Below, one T cell receptor beta chain is given with its context. Its antigen target is currently unknown. No clone much larger than this one lies a single base away; base qualities are absent. The data were taken from a study of cytotoxic CD8 clonotypes in ibrutinib-treated CLL (dated by TCRdb to 2020 to 2023). For the study in its entirety: The cohort included some 14 treatment-naive and ten to eleven relapsed/refractory patients; some 18 were IGHV unmutated. Responses were partial in some 24 patients and complete in 2; after median around 66 months follow-up, some 14 stayed in remission and 12 progressed. Of the approximately 86 participants in the trial, about two dozen had longitudinal samples available. Response samples were taken after a median of roughly eleven months on treatment, ranging from roughly 6 to 36 months. Every remission and progressive disease sample was obtained while ibrutinib was still being received by the patients. Samples averaged about 260,000 productive templates and some 91,000 productive rearrangements. Cryopreserved peripheral blood mononuclear cells were collected at three points: before therapy, at response, and at either sustained remission or disease progression.

The CDR3 numbers 13 residues from cysteine through phenylalanine. Of the read, only the CDR3 DNA is kept; its 39 bases are in frame from base 1. Trimming costs V 0 bases and J 6 bases, and their ends lie 6 bases apart. CDR1 and CDR2 are drawn from the germline V gene: SGHVS, FQNEAQ. What the study reported, not specific to this receptor: At ibrutinib response clonality went up, during sustained remission it held steady, and at progression it dropped back toward baseline. Public clonotypes were rare and either shrank or stayed stable during treatment, and the rise in clonality at ibrutinib response reflected expansion of private clonotypes. Baseline clonality was found to be higher than that of age-matched healthy donors and was strongly correlated with circulating CD8+ T-cell counts. Sampling times were not matched between sustained-remission and progressing patients, and lymph node repertoires were not studied.

The intended sense of this specimen's time point label: progressive disease on ibrutinib. For TCR beta library preparation, approximately 1.9 micrograms of genomic DNA was extracted from cryopreserved PBMCs. Longitudinal blood samples from CLL patients on ibrutinib monotherapy were analyzed using high-throughput TCR beta sequencing. The patients took part in an open-label, single-center phase 2 trial of ibrutinib monotherapy. A MiSeq instrument was used for deep resolution sequencing, which targeted depths ranging from 1 in 1 million up to 1 in 200,000 T cells, with coverage averaging 10x for each clonotype. TCR beta libraries were generated with the immunoSEQ hsTCRB Kit. From the authors' description of their analysis: The data were analyzed with ImmunoSEQ Analyzer and ImmunoSEQ Data Assistant, and V, D and J gene assignments followed IMGT definitions. Clonality was computed as one minus normalized Shannon entropy of productive rearrangement frequencies, ranging from 0 to 1. Only overrepresented clonotypes making up at least 0.05% of the repertoire of each patient were included in the public clonotype analysis. Around 14 repertoires from age-matched healthy donors, obtained from immuneACCESS, served as clonality controls. The source is immuneACCESS, and TCRdb retained only in-frame sequences with V and J called. Part of the clones is not carried over; for the studies checked, unresolved V genes explain less than half of this, and the remainder is unexplained. V and J calls and clone size are copied from that table; D and trimming were computed from the DNA. The sample profile shows 250,000 to 350,000 clones; 60% to 80% of them were found once. Together, the top ten hold roughly 6% of the sample.

Rearrangement joined TRBV7-8 to TRBJ1-3, and possibly TRBD1, on 5 matching bases. The clonotype comes from a human donor with chronic lymphocytic leukemia. Sequences were derived from PBMCs, sampled at disease progression, from a patient treated with ibrutinib. The CDR3 sequence is CASSLAGENTIYF. The nucleotide sequence is given as TGTGCCAGCAGCTTAGCGGGGGAAAACACCATATATTTT. Extended through the reference TRBV7-8 and TRBJ1-3 proteins, this CDR3 yields the full variable domain: GAGVSQSPRYKVAKRGQDVALRCDPISGHVSLFWYQQALGQGPEFLTYFQNEAQLDKSGLPSDRFFAERPEGSVSTLKIQRTQQEDSAVYLCASSLAGENTIYFGEGSWLTVV.